One and the same sample provided the 12 T cell receptor beta chains below, sequenced in a study of regulatory T cells in long-lasting Graves disease. Sample time point: newly diagnosed GD, antithyroid drugs for less than 3 months. After RNA was extracted from PBMCs, the TCR library was made from it. HTBI primers from iRepertoire and Arm-PCR of CDR3 regions yielded the TCR beta libraries. Via MiXCR, TCRdb re-called the multiplex PCR reads, giving one row per CDR3 protein. The repertoire holds some 240,000 distinct CDR3 sequences, with less than 20% as singletons. These data are also associated with another study on T cells in Graves' hyperthyroidism and ophthalmopathy.

Source: peripheral blood mononuclear cells (PBMCs), taken at new diagnosis, from a patient treated with antithyroid drugs. The receptors derive from a woman in her twenties or thirties with Graves disease.

This clonotype showed up many times. The chain has TRBV10-2 and TRBJ2-5; 11 nucleotides match TRBD2. V was pared by 2 bases and J by 7 bases, with 3 bases of the junction left unmatched. Germline CDR1 reads WSHSY; CDR2 reads SAAADI. The CDR3 spans 14 residues. CDR3 nucleotides: TGCGCCAGCAGTGAGGGTAGCGGGGGGGCGACCCAGTACTTC. Its translation: CASSEGSGGATQYF.

For this clonotype: A single base separates this from a much larger clone, so it may be a read error. This chain joins TRBV12-3 or TRBV12-4 and TRBJ1-2; no clear D. Trimming left V 4 bases short and J 9 bases short, with 12 bases between. The CDR3 covers 12 residues. CDR3 region: CASSSHSISYTF. The CDR3 DNA sequence: TGTGCCAGCAGTTCACACTCGATTAGCTACACCTTC.

This clonotype occurred many times. V usage is TRBV19 and J usage is TRBJ1-1; 7 bases line up with TRBD1. In germline, CDR1 is LNHDA, CDR2 SQIVND (reference sequence). V shed 6 bases, J shed 8 bases, and the junction held 9 bases outside the gene matches. The CDR3 totals 13 residues. The CDR3 DNA reads TGTGCCAGTAGGCGGACAGGCTTGAAGGAAGCTTTCTTT. Protein: CASRRTGLKEAFF.

In its sample, this clonotype was seen many times. This chain joins TRBV15 and TRBJ1-4, with D hard to call. V was shortened by 5 bases and J by 8 bases, with 21 bases between the two germline ends. Looked up from germline, CDR1 is LNHNV and CDR2 is YYDKDF (reference sequence). CDR3 length: 16 amino acids. CDR3 protein: CATSAPRTGSREKLFF. CDR3 DNA: TGTGCCACCAGCGCTCCTCGGACGGGGTCCCGAGAAAAACTGTTTTTT.

This clonotype was picked up a small number of times. The J gene is TRBJ2-7, the V gene TRBV7-9, with D uncertain. The germline V gene has CDR1 SEHNR and CDR2 FQNEAQ (reference sequence). Between the trimmed V and J ends, which lost 3 bases and 7 bases, there was a span of 13 bases. CDR3 length equals 13 residues. This chain's CDR3 is CASSLVSLGEQYF. DNA for the CDR3: TGTGCCAGCAGCTTGGTCTCCCTGGGGGAGCAGTACTTC. The full variable domain, completed using reference TRBV7-9 and TRBJ2-7, is DTGVSQNPRHKITKRGQNVTFRCDPISEHNRLYWYRQTLGQGPEFLTYFQNEAQLEKSRLLSDRFSAERPKGSFSTLEIQRTEQGDSAMYLCASSLVSLGEQYFGPGTRLTVT.

This clonotype was recorded at least ten times. This rearrangement joins TRBV11-2 to TRBJ2-3; D gene uncertain. CDR1 SGHAT and CDR2 FQNNGV come from the germline V gene. CDR3 length: 14 amino acids. Trimming shortened V by 2 bases and J by 2 bases, and 8 bases separated the two germline ends. The CDR3 DNA reads as TGTGCCAGCAGCTTAATGGGTGCCACAGATACGCAGTATTTT. Translation gives CASSLMGATDTQYF.

This sequence joins TRBV6-2 or TRBV6-3 and TRBJ2-1; TRBD2 agrees at 12 bases. CDR1 MNHEY and CDR2 SVGEGT come from the germline V gene. With 7 bases clipped from V and 14 bases from J, the junction kept 15 bases outside the gene matches. The length of the CDR3 is 15 residues. CDR3 protein: CASKMTGTSGWGEFF. The CDR3 coding sequence is TGTGCCAGCAAAATGACCGGGACTAGCGGGTGGGGGGAGTTCTTC.

This clonotype was counted only a few times. V gene TRBV29-1 combines with J gene TRBJ2-5, with D possibly matching TRBD2 (7 bases). Trimming removed 7 bases from V and 4 bases from J, with 16 bases in between. CDR1 SQVTM and CDR2 ANQGSEA come from the germline V gene. The CDR3 covers 13 residues. The CDR3 nucleotides are TGCAGCGCCCACGGGGGGCGAGGAGAGACCCAGTACTTC. Encoded protein: CSAHGGRGETQYF.

This clonotype has just a few counts. This chain joins TRBV12-3 or TRBV12-4 and TRBJ2-2; 8 nucleotides agree with TRBD1. V lost 8 bases, J lost 9 bases, and 14 bases stayed unmatched. CDR3 size: 15 residues. The CDR3: CASEVDRGWARELFF. The DNA for the CDR3 is TGTGCCAGCGAAGTCGACAGGGGATGGGCCAGGGAGCTGTTTTTT.

This clonotype was seen ten or more times. V is TRBV5-1 and J is TRBJ2-7; D is perhaps TRBD2 (6 bases). Germline assignment: CDR1 SGHRS and CDR2 YFSETQ. This CDR3 is 12 amino acids long. The ends were cut back, 4 bases at V and 5 bases at J, with 10 bases in the middle. The CDR3 is CASSPGGNEQYF. The CDR3 DNA sequence: TGCGCCAGCAGCCCCGGGGGTAACGAGCAGTACTTC. The whole variable domain, remainder taken from reference TRBV5-1 and TRBJ2-7, is KAGVTQTPRYLIKTRGQQVTLSCSPISGHRSVSWYQQTPGQGLQFLFEYFSETQRNKGNFPGRFSGRQFSNSRSEMNVSTLELGDSALYLCASSPGGNEQYFGPGTRLTVT.

This clonotype was recorded many times. J is TRBJ2-1 and V is TRBV5-1, with 8 bases aligning to TRBD2. The CDR3 is 13 residues long. V was pared by 7 bases and J by 8 bases, with 8 bases of the junction left unmatched. Germline lookup yields CDR1 SGHRS and CDR2 YFSETQ. This CDR3 reads CASQRESGYEQFF. The CDR3, as DNA: TGCGCCAGCCAGCGGGAGTCTGGCTATGAGCAGTTCTTC.

This clonotype was detected many times. The chain uses TRBV28 and TRBJ1-5; 10 bases fit TRBD1. V lost 6 bases to trimming and J lost 7 bases; unmatched junction nucleotides: 9. Looked up from germline, CDR1 is MDHEN and CDR2 is SYDVKM. The CDR3 is 15 residues long. CDR3 DNA sequence: TGTGCCAGCAGCCCGACAGGGGGCATTGGCCAGCCCCAGCATTTT. Protein sequence: CASSPTGGIGQPQHF.